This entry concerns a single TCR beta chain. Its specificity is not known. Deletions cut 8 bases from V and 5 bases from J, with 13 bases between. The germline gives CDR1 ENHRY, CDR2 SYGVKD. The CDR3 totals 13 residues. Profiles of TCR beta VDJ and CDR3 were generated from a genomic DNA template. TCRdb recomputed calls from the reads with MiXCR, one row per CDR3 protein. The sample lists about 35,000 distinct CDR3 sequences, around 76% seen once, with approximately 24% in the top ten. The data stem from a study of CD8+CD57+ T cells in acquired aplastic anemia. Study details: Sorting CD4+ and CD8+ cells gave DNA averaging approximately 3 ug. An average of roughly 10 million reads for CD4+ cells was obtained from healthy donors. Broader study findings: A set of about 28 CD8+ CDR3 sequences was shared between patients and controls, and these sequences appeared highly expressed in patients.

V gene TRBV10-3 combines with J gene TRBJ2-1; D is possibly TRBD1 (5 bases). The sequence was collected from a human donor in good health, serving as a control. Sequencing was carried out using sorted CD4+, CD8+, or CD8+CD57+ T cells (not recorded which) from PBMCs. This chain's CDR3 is CAISTGTDNEQFF. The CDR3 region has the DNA TGTGCCATCTCAACAGGAACTGACAATGAGCAGTTCTTC.